The clone carrying this TCR beta chain was counted at least ten times. Its antigen is as yet unknown. The data originate from a study of T-cell reconstitution after alpha-beta-depleted transplantation in children. Study-wide results and limits: T cells produced anew were the main source of T-cell counts and diversity one year after transplant. Reportedly, roughly two months post-transplant, alpha-beta T cells arose from several hundred expanded graft clones. In some patients, recipient T cells and intrathymic progenitors surviving conditioning explained high day-60 diversity.

For TCRbeta, the library was prepared with unique molecular identifiers. TCRdb redid the calling of the PCR reads with MiXCR, one entry per CDR3 protein. The table has 250,000 to 300,000 distinct CDR3 sequences, roughly 11% seen once. Germline V CDR1 and CDR2: SGHRS, YFSETQ. The CDR3 has 13 residues. The V gene lost 3 bases and the J gene lost 4 bases, with 8 bases spanning the gap. The chain uses TRBV5-1 and TRBJ1-5; a weak D match, TRBD1 (5 bases). The sequence was collected from a male patient aged 2 to 9 who had a stem cell transplant for chronic granulomatous disease, so the T cells may come from the graft donor. This specimen consisted of peripheral blood, obtained 180 days after TCRalphabeta/CD19-depleted stem cell transplant. The CDR3 reads CASSSGPNQPQHF. CDR3 nucleotides: TGCGCCAGCAGCTCGGGACCGAATCAGCCCCAGCATTTT.